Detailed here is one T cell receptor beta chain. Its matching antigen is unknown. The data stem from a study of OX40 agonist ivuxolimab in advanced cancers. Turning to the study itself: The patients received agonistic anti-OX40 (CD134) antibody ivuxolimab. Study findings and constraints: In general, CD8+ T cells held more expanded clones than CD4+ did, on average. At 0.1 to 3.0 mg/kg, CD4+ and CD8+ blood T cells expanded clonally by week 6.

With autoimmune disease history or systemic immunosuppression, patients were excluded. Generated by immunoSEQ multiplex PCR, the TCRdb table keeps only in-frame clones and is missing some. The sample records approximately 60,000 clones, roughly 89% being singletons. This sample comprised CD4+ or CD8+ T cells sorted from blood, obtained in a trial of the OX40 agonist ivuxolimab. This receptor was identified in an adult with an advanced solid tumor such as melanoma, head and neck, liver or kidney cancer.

The CDR3 loop is CASRGSRDEQFF. As DNA, the CDR3 is TGTGCCAGCAGGGGAAGTAGGGATGAGCAGTTCTTC. The genes are TRBV6-5 and TRBJ2-1; unclear D gene. V was cut by 6 bases and J by 8 bases, with 11 bases left in between. The CDR3 is made up of 12 amino acids. Germline loops: CDR1 MNHEY, CDR2 SVGAGI.